Listed here are 16 T cell receptor beta chains from one sample, sequenced in a study of cytomegalovirus exposure and HLA in healthy donors. PCR involved 60 Vbeta and 13 Jbeta primers. The table came from immunoSEQ multiplex PCR; TCRdb's copy has only in-frame clones and leaves some out. Of around 85,000 clones in the sample, 80% are singletons; the top ten hold approximately 29%. The sequenced sample was PBMCs. The receptor source for this set is a man between 45 and 60 years old in good health and CMV-seropositive.

This clone was observed a few times. The genes are TRBV30 and TRBJ2-2, with 12 bases matching TRBD2. The CDR3 sequence is 18 residues long. CDR1 and CDR2 from the germline V gene are GTSNPN and SVGIG (reference sequence). Trimming took 8 bases from V and 2 from J; bases not matched to a gene: 15. The CDR3 loop is CAHGRGLAGHLNTGELFF. For the CDR3, the DNA is TGTGCCCATGGAAGGGGACTAGCGGGCCACCTTAACACCGGGGAGCTGTTTTTT.

CDR3 region: CAWTRGSGANVLTF. In DNA form, the CDR3 reads TGTGCCTGGACTAGGGGGTCCGGGGCCAACGTCCTGACTTTC. V usage is TRBV30 and J usage is TRBJ2-6; perhaps TRBD1 as D (6 bases). Germline V gives CDR1 GTSNPN, CDR2 SVGIG (reference sequence). This CDR3 region has 14 residues. V lost 4 bases and J 4 bases, leaving 11 bases between the germline ends.

The chain is built from TRBV7-3 and TRBJ2-2; 8 positions match TRBD2. CDR1 is SGHTA and CDR2 is FQGTGA in the germline V gene. V lost 5 bases, J lost 2 bases, and 4 bases stayed unmatched. The CDR3 runs 15 residues. Here the CDR3 reads CASSHSGSNTGELFF. The CDR3 nucleotides read TGTGCCAGCAGCCACAGCGGGAGTAACACCGGGGAGCTGTTTTTT.

V gene TRBV7-6 combines with J gene TRBJ2-3, with 7 bases lining up with TRBD1. The CDR3 runs 16 residues. Germline V gene data show CDR1 as SGHVS and CDR2 as FNYEAQ. J lost 2 bases, V lost 6 bases, and 11 bases had no gene match. The CDR3 coding sequence is TGTGCCAGCAGAGCGACCTCGGGACAGATCACAGATACGCAGTATTTT. Residues: CASRATSGQITDTQYF.

This chain uses TRBV7-2 with TRBJ2-1; maybe TRBD2 (6 bases). CDR1 and CDR2 from the germline V gene are SGHTA and FQGNSA. Trimming pared 1 base from V and 2 bases from J, leaving 12 bases between. CDR3 length: 16 amino acids. For the CDR3, the DNA is TGTGCCAGCAGCTTAGTGGGGGGAGACCCCTACAATGAGCAGTTCTTC. Translation gives CASSLVGGDPYNEQFF.

The chain joins TRBV11-2 to TRBJ2-7, with D perhaps TRBD1 (5 bases). The length of the CDR3 is 13 residues. V was cut by 2 bases and J by 5 bases, with 10 bases left in between. Germline loops: CDR1 SGHAT, CDR2 FQNNGV. In DNA form, the CDR3 reads TGTGCCAGCAGCTTACTCAGGGTCCACGAGCAGTACTTC. It specifies CASSLLRVHEQYF.

This chain joins TRBV2 and TRBJ2-7; the D is unclear. V was clipped by 1 base and J by 3 bases, with 10 bases between them. The CDR3 extends over 14 amino acids. The germline gives CDR1 SNHLY, CDR2 FYNNEI. The chain's CDR3 is CASSEGSGNYEQYF. The CDR3 nucleotides are TGTGCCAGCAGTGAAGGTTCAGGAAACTACGAGCAGTACTTC.

This rearrangement joins TRBV6-6 to TRBJ1-2, with a possible D match to TRBD1 (5 bases). CDR3 length: 11 residues. V was cut by 7 bases and J by 9 bases, with 12 bases left in between. Germline CDR1 and CDR2: MNHNY and SVGAGI (reference sequence). The CDR3 here is CASNQGGSYTF. CDR3 nucleotides: TGTGCCAGCAACCAGGGAGGTAGCTACACCTTC.

The rearrangement joins TRBV5-1 to TRBJ1-5; TRBD1 matches at 9 bases. This CDR3 region has 18 residues. Germline assignment: CDR1 SGHRS and CDR2 YFSETQ. V lost 4 bases to trimming and J lost 0 bases; unmatched junction nucleotides: 11. For the CDR3, the DNA is TGCGCCAGCAGCCCCGGGACAGGGATCGCCTATAGCAATCAGCCCCAGCATTTT. This codes for CASSPGTGIAYSNQPQHF.

J is TRBJ2-5 and V is TRBV30; 8 positions match TRBD2. The J call is uncertain, as TRBJ2-7 better fits the DNA end. The germline V gene has CDR1 GTSNPN and CDR2 SVGIG (reference sequence). The CDR3 contains 13 residues. The CDR3 region has the DNA TGTGCCTGGAGTGGGGGACTAGAGTACGAGCAGTACTTC. Its translation: CAWSGGLEYEQYF.

The rearrangement links TRBV5-6 to TRBJ2-1; a possible D gene is TRBD2 (6 bases). CDR1 is SGHDT, CDR2 YYEEEE, per germline. The V end was cut by 4 bases, the J end by 7 bases, with 24 bases between. The CDR3 has 17 amino acids. The CDR3 DNA reads as TGTGCCAGCAGCCCAAGGAGAGGTAGCGGAATCCCGAATGAGCAGTTCTTC. Residues: CASSPRRGSGIPNEQFF.

This clone was counted a few times. The rearrangement links TRBV6-1 to TRBJ1-1; D unclear. The CDR3 contains 14 residues. Germline V gene data show CDR1 as MNHNS and CDR2 as SASEGT. With 4 bases removed from V and 1 base from J, the gap between germline ends came to 10 bases. CDR3 DNA sequence: TGTGCCAGCAGTGCCGGACTGAGGAACACTGAAGCTTTCTTT. Translating gives CASSAGLRNTEAFF.

This sequence joins TRBV2 and TRBJ2-5; a possible D gene is TRBD2 (5 bases). The J call could be wrong; TRBJ2-7 is a better fit for the DNA end. Germline V gene lookup returns CDR1 SNHLY and CDR2 FYNNEI. The CDR3 sequence is 14 residues long. The CDR3 DNA is TGTGCCAGCAGTGAAGAGGCTAGCTTCGACGAGCAGTACTTC. Protein: CASSEEASFDEQYF.

DNA for the CDR3: TGTGCCAGCAGCCCCCCATCGGGGGAAGCTTTCTTT. Protein: CASSPPSGEAFF. The chain joins TRBV7-9 to TRBJ1-1; D ambiguous. The CDR3 runs 12 residues. Trimming pared 5 bases from V and 8 bases from J, leaving 12 bases between. From germline, CDR1 is SEHNR and CDR2 FQNEAQ (reference sequence). Together with reference TRBV7-9 and TRBJ1-1, the CDR3 gives the full variable domain: DTGVSQNPRHKITKRGQNVTFRCDPISEHNRLYWYRQTLGQGPEFLTYFQNEAQLEKSRLLSDRFSAERPKGSFSTLEIQRTEQGDSAMYLCASSPPSGEAFFGQGTRLTVV.

Only one count was recorded for this clone. The chain uses TRBV5-1 and TRBJ1-2, with TRBD1 identical over 7 bases. Trimming cost V 0 bases and J 4 bases; bases outside gene matches: 6. There are 15 residues in the CDR3. Looked up from germline, CDR1 is SGHRS and CDR2 is YFSETQ. Written as DNA, the CDR3 is TGCGCCAGCAGCTTGGTCCCCGACAGGGCCTATGGCTACACCTTC. As protein: CASSLVPDRAYGYTF.

The chain has TRBV7-2 and TRBJ1-6; D ambiguous. This CDR3 has 14 residues. CDR1 is SGHTA, CDR2 FQGNSA, per germline. Trimming took 1 base from V and 7 from J, leaving 8 bases between them. CDR3 loop: CASSLVWQNSPLHF. DNA for the CDR3: TGTGCCAGCAGCTTAGTCTGGCAGAATTCACCCCTCCACTTT.